The rows below give T cell receptor beta chains drawn from one sample of a study of blood T cell repertoires in COVID-19. The assay was immunoSEQ multiplex PCR, and TCRdb's table has in-frame clones only and misses some. The table records approximately 210,000 clones, around 80% of them present only once. Sequencing used PBMCs or T cells enriched from blood (not recorded which). These receptors came from a man in his forties or fifties who had recovered from COVID-19. The CDR3 runs from the conserved cysteine through the conserved F or W. D genes are given only for firm matches. Clone size, where shown, is once, few, many, or a class for clones that have expanded.

clone size: .; D gene: .; V gene: TRBV7-2; J gene: TRBJ1-4; CDR3 protein: CASSLAGGFGEKLFF; CDR3 DNA: TGTGCCAGCAGCTTAGCGGGAGGATTCGGGGAAAAACTGTTTTTT
clone size: .; D gene: TRBD2; V gene: TRBV28; J gene: TRBJ2-1; CDR3 protein: CASSYIGETSGRGIADEQFF; CDR3 DNA: TGTGCCAGCAGTTACATCGGGGAGACTAGCGGGAGGGGCATTGCCGATGAGCAGTTCTTC
clone size: few; D gene: TRBD1; V gene: TRBV28; J gene: TRBJ1-5; CDR3 protein: CASSFLGQGNQPQHF; CDR3 DNA: TGTGCCAGCAGTTTCTTGGGACAGGGAAATCAGCCCCAGCATTTT
clone size: .; D gene: TRBD2; V gene: TRBV4-1; J gene: TRBJ2-3; CDR3 protein: CASSQPAGGTDTQYF; CDR3 DNA: TGCGCCAGCAGCCAACCAGCGGGGGGTACAGATACGCAGTATTTT
clone size: .; D gene: .; V gene: TRBV6-5; J gene: TRBJ1-6; CDR3 protein: CASSLTGINSPLHF; CDR3 DNA: TGTGCCAGCAGCCTTACAGGAATTAATTCACCCCTCCACTTT
clone size: .; D gene: TRBD2; V gene: TRBV19; J gene: TRBJ2-1; CDR3 protein: CASSIVLREISYNEQFF; CDR3 DNA: TGTGCCAGTAGTATAGTCCTGCGGGAGATCTCCTACAATGAGCAGTTCTTC
clone size: .; D gene: .; V gene: TRBV30; J gene: TRBJ1-3; CDR3 protein: CAGREGHGNTIYF; CDR3 DNA: TGTGCTGGTCGGGAGGGGCACGGAAACACCATATATTTT
clone size: .; D gene: .; V gene: TRBV28; J gene: TRBJ2-7; CDR3 protein: CASIGSRRSEQYF; CDR3 DNA: TGTGCCAGCATCGGTTCCCGACGGAGCGAGCAGTACTTC
clone size: .; D gene: .; V gene: TRBV7-9; J gene: TRBJ1-2; CDR3 protein: CASSVRQGYYGYTF; CDR3 DNA: TGTGCCAGCAGCGTGCGGCAGGGGTACTATGGCTACACCTTC
clone size: .; D gene: .; V gene: TRBV5-3; J gene: TRBJ2-5; CDR3 protein: CARSERPRDTQETQYF; CDR3 DNA: TGTGCCAGAAGCGAACGACCCCGGGACACTCAAGAGACCCAGTACTTC
clone size: .; D gene: .; V gene: TRBV9; J gene: TRBJ1-2; CDR3 protein: CASSVTTSYGYTF; CDR3 DNA: TGTGCCAGCAGCGTCACCACTTCCTATGGCTACACCTTC
clone size: once; D gene: TRBD2; V gene: TRBV20-1; J gene: TRBJ2-3; CDR3 protein: CSASTAGGATDTQYF; CDR3 DNA: TGCAGTGCTAGTACGGCGGGGGGCGCCACAGATACGCAGTATTTT
clone size: .; D gene: .; V gene: TRBV4-1; J gene: TRBJ2-5; CDR3 protein: CASSQVAGRETQYF; CDR3 DNA: TGCGCCAGCAGCCAAGTTGCAGGTCGGGAGACCCAGTACTTC
clone size: .; D gene: TRBD1; V gene: TRBV24-1; J gene: TRBJ2-2; CDR3 protein: CATSGGQSIAGELFF; CDR3 DNA: TGTGCCACCAGTGGGGGACAGAGTATTGCCGGGGAGCTGTTTTTT
clone size: .; D gene: .; V gene: TRBV2; J gene: TRBJ1-2; CDR3 protein: CASDTTNYGYTF; CDR3 DNA: TGTGCCAGTGACACCACTAACTATGGCTACACCTTC
clone size: .; D gene: .; V gene: TRBV7-8; J gene: TRBJ1-1; CDR3 protein: CASSTQDNPRNTEAFF; CDR3 DNA: TGTGCCAGCAGCACCCAGGACAACCCTCGGAACACTGAAGCTTTCTTT
clone size: .; D gene: TRBD1; V gene: TRBV7-3; J gene: TRBJ2-2; CDR3 protein: CASSFGQGAGELFF; CDR3 DNA: TGTGCCAGCAGCTTCGGGCAGGGGGCCGGGGAGCTGTTTTTT
clone size: once; D gene: TRBD1; V gene: TRBV5-1; J gene: TRBJ1-5; CDR3 protein: CASSPTGALNQPQHF; CDR3 DNA: TGCGCCAGCAGCCCCACAGGGGCCCTCAATCAGCCCCAGCATTTT
clone size: .; D gene: .; V gene: TRBV9; J gene: TRBJ2-5; CDR3 protein: CASSVAPTWEETQYF; CDR3 DNA: TGTGCCAGCAGCGTAGCCCCGACTTGGGAGGAGACCCAGTACTTC
clone size: many; D gene: .; V gene: TRBV18; J gene: TRBJ1-5; CDR3 protein: CASSPSGLGQPQHF; CDR3 DNA: TGTGCCAGCTCACCATCAGGGCTAGGACAGCCCCAGCATTTT
clone size: few; D gene: .; V gene: TRBV24-1; J gene: TRBJ1-2; CDR3 protein: CATSVTGGSGYTF; CDR3 DNA: TGTGCCACCAGCGTGACGGGGGGAAGCGGCTACACCTTC
clone size: .; D gene: .; V gene: TRBV28; J gene: TRBJ2-7; CDR3 protein: CASSTTTPYEQYF; CDR3 DNA: TGTGCCAGCAGTACCACTACCCCCTACGAGCAGTACTTC